Each of the 17 T cell receptor beta chains below was sequenced from the same sample in a study of cytomegalovirus exposure and HLA in healthy donors (dated 2017 in TCRdb). Library generation was performed with the immunoSEQ multiplex PCR assay. A mixture of 60 forward primers for TCR Vbeta segments and 13 reverse primers for TCR Jbeta segments was used in the multiplex PCR. TCRdb provides this immuneACCESS table in a form limited to in-frame rearrangements. Some clones are lacking; in checked studies, under half of them reflect an unresolved V gene, and why the rest are absent is not known. In all, the sample holds 150,000 to 200,000 clones, and 60% to 80% of those were seen once. About 2.9% of the sample goes to the ten largest clones. The sequenced material came from PBMCs. Receptor source: a middle-aged man in good health and CMV-seronegative.

This clone has a handful of counts. The rearrangement uses TRBV7-2 and TRBJ2-1; D might be TRBD2 (5 bases). Germline CDR1 is SGHTA and CDR2 is FQGNSA. CDR3 length equals 16 residues. V was trimmed by 1 base and J by 6 bases, leaving 16 bases between them. CDR3 residues: CASSLDGIRARNEQFF. The DNA for the CDR3 is TGTGCCAGCAGCTTAGACGGGATTAGGGCTCGCAATGAGCAGTTCTTC. The full variable domain, with the rest looked up from reference TRBV7-2 and TRBJ2-1, is GAGVSQSPSNKVTEKGKDVELRCDPISGHTALYWYRQSLGQGLEFLIYFQGNSAPDKSGLPSDRFSAERTGGSVSTLTIQRTQQEDSAVYLCASSLDGIRARNEQFFGPGTRLTVL.

As DNA, the CDR3 is TGTGCCAGCAGCCTCGGGGGGGCGGGGAGCTCCTACGAGCAGTACTTC. The encoded protein is CASSLGGAGSSYEQYF. The chain combines TRBV5-4 with TRBJ2-7; TRBD2 matches 8 bases. Germline CDR1 SGHNT, CDR2 YYREEE (reference sequence). This CDR3 spans 16 amino acids. The J segment lost 0 bases and the V segment lost 4 bases, leaving 9 bases of the junction unmatched. Together with reference TRBV5-4 and TRBJ2-7, the CDR3 gives the full variable domain: ETGVTQSPTHLIKTRGQQVTLRCSSQSGHNTVSWYQQALGQGPQFIFQYYREEENGRGNFPPRFSGLQFPNYSSELNVNALELDDSALYLCASSLGGAGSSYEQYFGPGTRLTVT.

The chain combines TRBV5-5 with TRBJ1-1; the D gene is possibly TRBD1 (5 bases). In germline, CDR1 is SGHKS, CDR2 YYEKEE (reference sequence). Trimming shortened V by 0 bases and J by 1 base, and 13 bases separated the two germline ends. The CDR3 contains 16 residues. CDR3 in DNA: TGTGCCAGCAGCTTGGCCTCCAGGGTCTCGAACACTGAAGCTTTCTTT. It is translated as CASSLASRVSNTEAFF.

The CDR3 sequence: CASSSDGTGTDTQYF. In DNA form, the CDR3 reads TGCGCCAGCAGCTCGGACGGGACAGGCACAGATACGCAGTATTTT. This chain uses TRBV5-1 with TRBJ2-3; 7 bases are a match to TRBD1. The germline CDR1 and CDR2 sequences are SGHRS and YFSETQ. V shed 3 bases, J shed 1 base, and the junction held 5 bases outside the gene matches. The CDR3 runs to 15 residues.

This clone was picked up a small number of times. V usage is TRBV5-6 and J usage is TRBJ2-5, with 7 positions matching TRBD1. The V and J ends lost 4 bases and 2 bases, in that order; junction bases with no gene match: 11. Germline values: CDR1 SGHDT, CDR2 YYEEEE. The CDR3 consists of 16 residues. In nucleotides, the CDR3 is TGTGCCAGCAGCACGGTACCGACAGGGCGGCAAGAGACCCAGTACTTC. Amino acids: CASSTVPTGRQETQYF. Drawing the rest from reference TRBV5-6 and TRBJ2-5, the complete variable domain is DAGVTQSPTHLIKTRGQQVTLRCSPKSGHDTVSWYQQALGQGPQFIFQYYEEEERQRGNFPDRFSGHQFPNYSSELNVNALLLGDSALYLCASSTVPTGRQETQYFGPGTRLLVL.

The rearrangement uses TRBV7-2 and TRBJ2-7, with 7 bases matching TRBD1. Germline assignment: CDR1 SGHTA and CDR2 FQGNSA. The CDR3 covers 15 residues. V was clipped by 3 bases and J by 5 bases; unmatched bases: 10. Here the CDR3 reads CASSFLISGGHEQYF. The CDR3 nucleotides read TGTGCCAGCAGCTTTCTCATTTCAGGGGGTCACGAGCAGTACTTC.

V gene TRBV11-1 combines with J gene TRBJ2-2; D is perhaps TRBD2 (5 bases). CDR1 and CDR2 from the germline V gene are SGHAT and FQDESV (reference sequence). This CDR3 has 15 amino acids. Trimming stripped 5 bases from V and 0 bases from J, with 10 bases between. The CDR3 reads CASSNSRANTGELFF. The CDR3 DNA reads TGTGCCAGCAGCAACTCGAGGGCGAACACCGGGGAGCTGTTTTTT.

The chain recombines TRBV7-2 with TRBJ2-5; TRBD2 is a possible D gene (6 bases). This CDR3 spans 12 amino acids. Germline lookup yields CDR1 SGHTA and CDR2 FQGNSA. The V end lost 8 bases, the J end lost 3 bases, and 10 bases lay between the germline ends. This CDR3 reads CASGASEETQYF. In DNA, the CDR3 is TGTGCCAGCGGGGCTAGCGAAGAGACCCAGTACTTC.

This clone has only a few counts. The chain links TRBV10-3 to TRBJ2-1; 11 nucleotides align to TRBD2. Unmatched junction bases numbered 6, after V lost 6 bases and J lost 5 bases. CDR3 length equals 15 residues. CDR1 is ENHRY and CDR2 is SYGVKD in the germline V gene. DNA for the CDR3: TGTGCCATCAGGGACGGGACTAGCGGAGACAATGAGCAGTTCTTC. Translating it yields CAIRDGTSGDNEQFF.

This clone was recorded a few times. V and J are TRBV19 and TRBJ2-2; maybe TRBD2 (5 bases). Germline CDR1 is LNHDA and CDR2 is SQIVND (reference sequence). Trimming removed 4 bases from V and 4 bases from J, with 13 bases in between. The CDR3 has 15 residues. As DNA, the CDR3 is TGTGCCAGTAGTACCACGGGGATTGGCACCGGGGAGCTGTTTTTT. Protein sequence: CASSTTGIGTGELFF. The variable domain in full, completed from reference TRBV19 and TRBJ2-2, reads DGGITQSPKYLFRKEGQNVTLSCEQNLNHDAMYWYRQDPGQGLRLIYYSQIVNDFQKGDIAEGYSVSREKKESFPLTVTSAQKNPTAFYLCASSTTGIGTGELFFGEGSRLTVL.

The rearrangement links TRBV7-2 to TRBJ2-1, with 8 bases that match TRBD2. The CDR3 is 13 amino acids. With 6 bases clipped from V and 6 bases from J, the junction kept 4 bases outside the gene matches. From germline, CDR1 is SGHTA and CDR2 FQGNSA. The CDR3 DNA reads as TGTGCCAGCAGGGCTAGCGGGCTCAATGAGCAGTTCTTC. Its translation: CASRASGLNEQFF.

The gene calls are TRBV27 and TRBJ2-2, with 10 bases fitting TRBD1. The CDR3 contains 16 residues. V lost 2 bases, J lost 5 bases, and 5 bases stayed unmatched. Germline-derived CDR1 and CDR2 are MNHEY and SMNVEV (reference sequence). CDR3 nucleotides: TGTGCCAGCAGTTTACCGGGACAGGGGAGGACCGGGGAGCTGTTTTTT. Its translation is CASSLPGQGRTGELFF.

The genes are TRBV13 and TRBJ2-3, with 7 bases identical to TRBD2. V shed 2 bases and J 0 bases; nucleotides not matched to a gene: 5. Germline CDR1 reads PRHDT; CDR2 reads FYEKMQ (reference sequence). The length of the CDR3 is 16 residues. The CDR3 sequence is CASSLNLADSTDTQYF. The CDR3 bases are TGTGCCAGCAGCTTAAATCTAGCGGACAGCACAGATACGCAGTATTTT.

CDR3 in amino acids: CASSFATGPYEQYF. DNA of the CDR3: TGTGCCAGCAGTTTCGCGACAGGGCCCTACGAGCAGTACTTC. This sequence joins TRBV27 and TRBJ2-7; 7 bases align to TRBD1. The junction had 4 bases not matched to a gene; V was cut back by 3 bases and J by 2 bases. In germline, CDR1 is MNHEY, CDR2 SMNVEV (reference sequence). CDR3 length: 14 amino acids.

The gene calls are TRBV7-9 and TRBJ2-7, with 7 bases that match TRBD1. The germline gives CDR1 SEHNR, CDR2 FQNEAQ (reference sequence). This CDR3 is built from 12 residues. V was clipped by 5 bases and J by 6 bases; unmatched bases: 4. The CDR3: CASSTRQGEQYF. The CDR3 DNA reads as TGTGCCAGCAGCACCCGACAGGGCGAGCAGTACTTC.

The chain uses TRBV7-2 and TRBJ2-5, with TRBD1 identical over 9 bases. Germline assignment: CDR1 SGHTA and CDR2 FQGNSA. CDR3 length: 16 residues. V shed 1 base and J 2 bases; nucleotides not matched to a gene: 5. The CDR3 bases are TGTGCCAGCAGCTTAGTGGGACAGGGTGGGCAAGAGACCCAGTACTTC. Translating it yields CASSLVGQGGQETQYF. The full variable domain, in which reference TRBV7-2 and TRBJ2-5 provide the parts outside the CDR3, is GAGVSQSPSNKVTEKGKDVELRCDPISGHTALYWYRQSLGQGLEFLIYFQGNSAPDKSGLPSDRFSAERTGGSVSTLTIQRTQQEDSAVYLCASSLVGQGGQETQYFGPGTRLLVL.

The rearrangement links TRBV11-2 to TRBJ2-5; D is unclear. The ends were cut back, 4 bases at V and 0 bases at J, with 12 bases in the middle. CDR3 length: 15 amino acids. Germline loops: CDR1 SGHAT, CDR2 FQNNGV. CDR3: CASSSPVRNQETQYF. The CDR3 DNA sequence: TGTGCCAGCAGCTCGCCTGTGCGGAACCAAGAGACCCAGTACTTC.